Each of the 2 T cell receptor beta chains below was sequenced from the same sample in a study of CD8+ T cells in alopecia areata. Once RNA had been extracted, it was reverse transcribed into cDNA to act as the sequencing template. Here immunoSEQ multiplex PCR was the method, and the copy in TCRdb shows in-frame clones only, minus some. The table has some 120,000 clones, 58% seen once. Sequenced material: CD4+ T cells sorted from blood, taken at week 0. These receptors were taken from a human donor with alopecia areata.

V is TRBV5-4 and J is TRBJ2-5; 8 bases fit TRBD2. In germline, CDR1 is SGHNT, CDR2 YYREEE (reference sequence). Unmatched junction bases numbered 4, after V lost 4 bases and J lost 2 bases. The CDR3 is 14 amino acids. The CDR3 is CASSPGTSQETQYF. The CDR3 region has the DNA TGTGCCAGCAGCCCAGGGACTAGTCAAGAGACCCAGTACTTC. The variable domain in full, with the rest retrieved from reference TRBV5-4 and TRBJ2-5, is ETGVTQSPTHLIKTRGQQVTLRCSSQSGHNTVSWYQQALGQGPQFIFQYYREEENGRGNFPPRFSGLQFPNYSSELNVNALELDDSALYLCASSPGTSQETQYFGPGTRLLVL.

The chain links TRBV6-6 to TRBJ2-1, with 9 bases matching TRBD2. The CDR3 is 13 residues long. V was pared by 5 bases and J by 9 bases, with 5 bases of the junction left unmatched. Germline V lookup: CDR1 MNHNY, CDR2 SVGAGI (reference sequence). The CDR3 reads CASSGTSRREQFF. The CDR3 coding sequence is TGTGCCAGCAGTGGGACTAGCCGGCGTGAGCAGTTCTTC.